These 29 T cell receptor beta chains were sequenced from one sample in a study of spatial heterogeneity in lung cancer. These receptors are not linked to any known antigen. Time point given: sample taken at primary tumor resection. TCRdb processed the 5' RACE reads anew with MiXCR; each CDR3 protein has one entry. The repertoire holds over 7,000 distinct CDR3 sequences, with less than 8.5% as singletons. Broader study findings: Tumors with more nonsynonymous mutations had more expanded intratumoral alpha and beta TCRs.

Material: lung tumor tissue, obtained at surgery. These receptors were collected from a male donor with early-stage non-small cell lung cancer.

Sample share makes this clonotype medium-sized. The gene calls are TRBV18 and TRBJ1-5, with D tentatively TRBD1 (6 bases). CDR1 KGHSH and CDR2 LQKENI come from the germline V gene. CDR3 length equals 20 residues. Between the trimmed V and J ends, which lost 1 base and 2 bases, there was a span of 24 bases. The CDR3 is CASSPLPSVGRGSGNQPQHF. CDR3 sequence (DNA): TGTGCCAGCTCACCACTTCCGAGCGTCGGTAGGGGGTCAGGCAATCAGCCCCAGCATTTT.

This clonotype rates as medium-sized. The V gene is TRBV18, the J gene TRBJ1-2; D possibly corresponds to TRBD1 (5 bases). V lost 3 bases to trimming and J lost 4 bases, with 12 bases between them. The CDR3 has 14 residues. From germline, CDR1 is KGHSH and CDR2 LQKENI. The DNA of the CDR3 is TGTGCCAGCTCACCGGGACCCCCGATCTATGGCTACACCTTC. This encodes CASSPGPPIYGYTF.

In its sample, this clonotype is medium-sized. The V and J genes are TRBV27 and TRBJ2-1; 8 bases agree with TRBD2. The trim removed 6 bases at V and 4 bases at J, leaving 5 bases unmatched. The CDR3 spans 14 residues. Looked up from germline, CDR1 is MNHEY and CDR2 is SMNVEV (reference sequence). CDR3 amino acids: CASSRSGTYNEQFF. The CDR3 DNA is TGTGCCAGCAGCCGTAGCGGGACTTACAATGAGCAGTTCTTC.

This clonotype ranks as medium-sized. The chain joins TRBV6-5 to TRBJ1-4; D remains unclear. V lost 6 bases and J lost 0, with 8 bases in between. Looked up from germline, CDR1 is MNHEY and CDR2 is SVGAGI. The CDR3 has 14 amino acids. CDR3 nucleotides: TGTGCCAGCAGGGTGTCCGCAACTAATGAAAAACTGTTTTTT. This sequence encodes CASRVSATNEKLFF.

Many counts were recorded for this clonotype. This chain uses TRBV5-1 with TRBJ2-2; D is uncertain. Trimming removed 5 bases from V and 5 bases from J, with 10 bases in between. This CDR3 is built from 13 residues. The germline V gene has CDR1 SGHRS and CDR2 YFSETQ. The CDR3 spells CASRGTWTGELFF. In DNA, the CDR3 is TGCGCCAGCAGGGGAACTTGGACCGGGGAGCTGTTTTTT.

This clonotype counts as medium-sized. V is TRBV5-6 and J is TRBJ2-5; 8 nucleotides line up with TRBD1. V gave up 5 bases and J gave up 0 bases; unmatched junction bases: 9. Per germline, CDR1 SGHDT and CDR2 YYEEEE. This CDR3 comprises 16 residues. DNA of the CDR3: TGTGCCAGCAGTTCCCGGACAGGGACGTACCAAGAGACCCAGTACTTC. This codes for CASSSRTGTYQETQYF.

This clonotype is deemed medium-sized (0.01 to 0.1%). The chain employs TRBV20-1 and TRBJ2-4; no reliable D call. The CDR3 is 14 residues long. V lost 1 base to trimming and J lost 4 bases, with 11 bases between them. Germline assignment: CDR1 DFQATT and CDR2 SNEGSKA (reference sequence). In DNA form, the CDR3 reads TGCAGTGCTAGAGCTCCCTTTTCAAAAAACATTCAGTACTTC. Translating it yields CSARAPFSKNIQYF.

This clonotype was picked up many times. The chain uses TRBV28 and TRBJ1-5, with a tentative D call TRBD1 (5 bases). This CDR3 has 15 amino acids. Between the trimmed V and J ends, which lost 6 bases and 4 bases, there was a span of 16 bases. CDR1 and CDR2 (germline): MDHEN, SYDVKM. CDR3 protein: CASSPLGRGNQPQHF. CDR3 DNA: TGTGCCAGCAGCCCCCTTGGGCGGGGGAATCAGCCCCAGCATTTT.

This clonotype was observed many times. V is TRBV28 and J is TRBJ1-5, with D perhaps matching TRBD1 (5 bases). V lost 8 bases and J 7 bases, leaving 12 bases between the germline ends. The germline V gene has CDR1 MDHEN and CDR2 SYDVKM. The length of the CDR3 is 12 residues. The CDR3 is CASAGMGQPQHF. The CDR3 DNA is TGTGCCAGCGCAGGGATGGGGCAGCCCCAGCATTTT.

This chain joins TRBV6-1 and TRBJ2-1, with a tentative D call TRBD2 (6 bases). The CDR3 is 17 amino acids. Trimming stripped 4 bases from V and 1 base from J, with 17 bases between. Germline V gives CDR1 MNHNS, CDR2 SASEGT. The CDR3 sequence is CASSAGHSGPSYNEQFF. In DNA form, the CDR3 reads TGTGCCAGCAGTGCGGGGCATAGCGGCCCTTCCTACAATGAGCAGTTCTTC.

This clonotype was seen many times. The rearrangement joins TRBV2 to TRBJ2-7; 8 positions match TRBD1. Looked up from germline, CDR1 is SNHLY and CDR2 is FYNNEI. V lost 4 bases and J lost 5; bases outside the gene matches: 1. This CDR3 comprises 12 residues. Here the CDR3 DNA reads TGTGCCAGCAGTGGGACAGGGCACGAGCAGTACTTC. The encoded protein is CASSGTGHEQYF.

This clonotype qualifies as medium-sized. CDR3 in amino acids: CASSPNRGPETQYF. CDR3 DNA sequence: TGTGCCAGCAGTCCCAACCGGGGACCAGAGACCCAGTACTTC. This chain connects TRBV28 to TRBJ2-5; D may be TRBD1 or TRBD2 (5 bases each). The V end was cut by 5 bases, the J end by 4 bases, with 14 bases between. Germline V CDR1 and CDR2: MDHEN, SYDVKM. CDR3 length equals 14 residues.

This clonotype is categorized as medium-sized. The V gene is TRBV14, the J gene TRBJ2-7; 11 bases line up with TRBD1. Germline trimming cut 3 bases from V and 7 bases from J; bases unmatched to any gene: 8. Germline CDR1 is SGHDN and CDR2 is FVKESK. There are 15 residues in the CDR3. In DNA, the CDR3 is TGTGCCAGCAGCCACCAATGGACAGGGGGCAGAGAGCAGTACTTC. It codes for CASSHQWTGGREQYF.

Judged by abundance, this clonotype is medium-sized. This chain connects TRBV7-9 to TRBJ2-5; D is possibly TRBD1 or TRBD2 (6 bases each). CDR1 SEHNR and CDR2 FQNEAQ come from the germline V gene (reference sequence). Trimming shortened V by 7 bases and J by 5 bases, and 14 bases separated the two germline ends. This CDR3 contains 13 residues. The CDR3 coding sequence is TGTGCCAGCAACAAAGGGGGGCGGGAGACCCAGTACTTC. It translates to CASNKGGRETQYF.

CDR3 residues: CASEQRGGTDNEQFF. In DNA, the CDR3 is TGTGCCAGCGAACAGAGGGGGGGGACTGACAATGAGCAGTTCTTC. The chain uses TRBV2 and TRBJ2-1; maybe TRBD2 (7 bases). V dropped 8 bases and J dropped 5 bases, with 19 bases sitting between them. CDR1 SNHLY and CDR2 FYNNEI come from the germline V gene. The CDR3 sequence is 15 residues long.

This clonotype was detected ten times or more. The rearrangement uses TRBV7-9 and TRBJ2-5; 7 nucleotides align to TRBD2. This CDR3 is built from 16 residues. Germline-derived CDR1 and CDR2 are SEHNR and FQNEAQ (reference sequence). V was clipped by 5 bases and J by 3 bases; unmatched bases: 12. The CDR3 protein is CASSPSTTGGKETQYF. In DNA, the CDR3 is TGTGCCAGCAGCCCTTCAACCACGGGAGGAAAAGAGACCCAGTACTTC.

By its share, this clonotype is large. The chain employs TRBV5-1 and TRBJ2-6, with 13 bases that match TRBD2. CDR1 and CDR2 from the germline V gene are SGHRS and YFSETQ. V lost 4 bases and J lost 0; bases outside the gene matches: 4. The length of the CDR3 is 18 residues. The CDR3 DNA follows: TGCGCCAGCAGCGCCCGACTAGCGGGGGGCTCTGGGGCCAACGTCCTGACTTTC. It is translated as CASSARLAGGSGANVLTF.

This clonotype is deemed medium-sized. The chain links TRBV3-1 to TRBJ1-4; TRBD1 might be the D (5 bases). Germline V gene data show CDR1 as LGHDT and CDR2 as YNNKEL (reference sequence). The CDR3 runs 15 residues. Trimming removed 4 bases at V and 7 bases at J, with 16 bases between. The CDR3 is CASSPAFGGGEKLFF. The CDR3 coding sequence is TGTGCCAGCAGCCCCGCCTTCGGGGGGGGTGAAAAACTGTTTTTT.

The sample holds many counts of this clonotype. V usage is TRBV30 and J usage is TRBJ2-7; D not certain. Germline lookup yields CDR1 GTSNPN and CDR2 SVGIG (reference sequence). CDR3 length equals 13 residues. Deletions cut 3 bases from V and 6 bases from J, with 15 bases between. CDR3 loop: CAWRLGWVGEQYF. In DNA form, the CDR3 reads TGTGCCTGGAGACTCGGATGGGTGGGCGAGCAGTACTTC.

This clonotype was seen repeatedly, ten times or more. The chain joins TRBV7-2 to TRBJ2-7; D might be TRBD2 (7 bases). Germline V CDR1 and CDR2: SGHTA, FQGNSA. CDR3 length equals 15 residues. The germline V and J ends were trimmed by 1 base and 3 bases, with 13 bases remaining between them. Here the CDR3 reads CASSLEGGSFYEQYF. The CDR3 bases are TGTGCCAGCAGCTTAGAGGGGGGGAGTTTCTACGAGCAGTACTTC.

This clonotype is classed as medium-sized (0.01 to 0.1%). The gene calls are TRBV18 and TRBJ2-7; D ambiguous. The CDR3 has 15 amino acids. CDR1 is KGHSH, CDR2 LQKENI, per germline. V was cut by 3 bases and J by 6 bases, with 18 bases left in between. CDR3 residues: CASSPAGFFSPEQYF. The CDR3 DNA reads TGTGCCAGCTCACCGGCTGGGTTCTTTTCCCCCGAGCAGTACTTC.

Many counts were recorded for this clonotype. This sequence joins TRBV3-1 and TRBJ2-7, with 8 bases matching TRBD1. CDR3 length equals 14 residues. Per germline, CDR1 LGHDT and CDR2 YNNKEL (reference sequence). V shed 6 bases, J shed 13 bases, and the junction held 17 bases outside the gene matches. The CDR3 sequence: CASRSASGGSYVYF. DNA for the CDR3: TGTGCCAGCAGATCCGCATCAGGGGGCTCTTATGTTTACTTC.

In its sample, this clonotype ranks as medium-sized. V is TRBV3-1 and J is TRBJ2-7, with D perhaps matching TRBD2 (5 bases). V was clipped by 1 base and J by 2 bases, with 15 bases between them. Germline CDR1 and CDR2: LGHDT and YNNKEL (reference sequence). This CDR3 has 16 amino acids. The CDR3 DNA follows: TGTGCCAGCAGCCAAGTCTGGGCCCGGGATCCCTACGAGCAGTACTTC. Its translation is CASSQVWARDPYEQYF.

This clonotype is categorized as medium-sized. The V gene is TRBV3-1, the J gene TRBJ2-7; D uncertain. V lost 3 bases, J lost 9 bases, and 12 bases lay in between. This CDR3 is built from 12 residues. The germline CDR1 and CDR2 sequences are LGHDT and YNNKEL (reference sequence). The CDR3 nucleotides are TGTGCCAGCAGCCACCTTGGCCTAGGGCAGTACTTC. It yields the protein CASSHLGLGQYF.

This clonotype is labeled medium-sized. The chain uses TRBV4-3 and TRBJ2-2; D gene uncertain. The CDR3 loop spans 14 amino acids. V gave up 4 bases and J gave up 3 bases, with 9 bases separating them. CDR1 and CDR2 (germline): LGHNA, YSLEER. The DNA of the CDR3 is TGCGCCAGCAGCCGTGGCCTAGACACCGGGGAGCTGTTTTTT. This translates into CASSRGLDTGELFF.

As to this clonotype: A much more abundant neighbour one base away suggests this may be a read error. This chain joins TRBV7-9 and TRBJ2-1; TRBD1 is a possible D gene (6 bases). V lost 5 bases and J 7 bases, leaving 24 bases between the germline ends. CDR1 is SEHNR and CDR2 is FQNEAQ in the germline V gene (reference sequence). The CDR3 has 17 amino acids. The CDR3 DNA follows: TGTGCCAGCAGCCCCCCCCTACAGGGTAAAAGAGTGAATGAGCAGTTCTTC. This sequence encodes CASSPPLQGKRVNEQFF.

Ten or more counts support this clonotype. The chain is built from TRBV2 and TRBJ2-1, with 12 bases fitting TRBD2. V lost 6 bases, J lost 6 bases, and 12 bases stayed unmatched. The CDR3 extends over 17 amino acids. Germline values: CDR1 SNHLY, CDR2 FYNNEI. CDR3 loop: CASRGPRLAGDSNEQFF. CDR3 nucleotide sequence: TGTGCCAGCAGGGGACCTCGACTAGCGGGAGATTCCAATGAGCAGTTCTTC.

This clonotype occurred a few times. The chain combines TRBV29-1 with TRBJ1-1; D may be TRBD1 (5 bases). This CDR3 contains 13 residues. Germline V gene data show CDR1 as SQVTM and CDR2 as ANQGSEA. V was trimmed by 2 bases and J by 4 bases, leaving 11 bases between them. CDR3 protein: CSVERGQSTEAFF. CDR3 in DNA: TGCAGCGTTGAACGGGGCCAGAGCACTGAAGCTTTCTTT.

In this sample, this clonotype is medium-sized. CDR3 sequence reads: CASRERTGGFCEQYF. Here the CDR3 DNA reads TGTGCAAGTCGCGAAAGGACAGGGGGCTTCTGCGAGCAGTACTTC. The rearrangement joins TRBV12-2 to TRBJ2-7; the listed D gene, TRBD1, was not tested against the DNA. TRBV12-2 has pseudogene status. The CDR3 runs 15 residues.